This T cell receptor beta chain was captured by sequencing in a study of T cells after yellow fever vaccination. CDR1 is SGDLS and CDR2 is YYNGEE in the germline V gene. V was trimmed by 7 bases and J by 5 bases, leaving 12 bases between them. The CDR3 sequence is 12 residues long. Via MiXCR, TCRdb re-called the 5' RACE reads, giving one row per CDR3 protein. The sample shows approximately 300,000 distinct CDR3 sequences, roughly a tenth of them seen only once. Sequenced material: CD4+ T cells sorted from PBMCs, taken 45 days after the yellow fever booster vaccination. This TCR came from a man aged 18 to 35 who received the YFV17D yellow fever vaccine. J is TRBJ1-1 and V is TRBV9, with no clear D. In DNA, the CDR3 is TGTGCCAGCGGGGTGGGTGATACTGAAGCTTTCTTT. Residues: CASGVGDTEAFF.